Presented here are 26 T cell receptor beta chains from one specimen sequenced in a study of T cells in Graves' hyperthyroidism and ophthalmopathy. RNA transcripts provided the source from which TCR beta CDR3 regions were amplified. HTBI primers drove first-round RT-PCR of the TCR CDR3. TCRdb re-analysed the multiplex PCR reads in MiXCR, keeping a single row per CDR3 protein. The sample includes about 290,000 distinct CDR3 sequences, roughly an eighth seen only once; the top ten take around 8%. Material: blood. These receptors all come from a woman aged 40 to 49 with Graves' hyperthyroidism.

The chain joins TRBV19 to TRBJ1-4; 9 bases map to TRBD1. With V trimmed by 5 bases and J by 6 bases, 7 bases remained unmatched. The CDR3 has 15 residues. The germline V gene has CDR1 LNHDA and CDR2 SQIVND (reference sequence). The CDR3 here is CASSDGTGRDEKLFF. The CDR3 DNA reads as TGTGCCAGTAGTGACGGGACAGGGAGAGATGAAAAACTGTTTTTT.

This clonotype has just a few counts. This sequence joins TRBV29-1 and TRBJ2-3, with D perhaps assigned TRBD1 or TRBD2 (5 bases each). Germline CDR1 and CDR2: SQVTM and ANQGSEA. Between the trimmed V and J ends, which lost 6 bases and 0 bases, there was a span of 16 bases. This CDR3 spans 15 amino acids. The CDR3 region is CSVSGTGDSTDTQYF. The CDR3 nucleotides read TGCAGCGTATCCGGGACCGGAGATAGCACAGATACGCAGTATTTT.

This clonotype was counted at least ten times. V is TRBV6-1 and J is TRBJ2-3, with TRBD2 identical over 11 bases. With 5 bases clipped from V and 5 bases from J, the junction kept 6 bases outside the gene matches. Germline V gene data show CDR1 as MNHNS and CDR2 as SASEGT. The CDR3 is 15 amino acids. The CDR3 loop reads CASSPLAGVVDTQYF. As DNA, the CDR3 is TGTGCCAGCAGTCCACTAGCGGGAGTTGTAGATACGCAGTATTTT.

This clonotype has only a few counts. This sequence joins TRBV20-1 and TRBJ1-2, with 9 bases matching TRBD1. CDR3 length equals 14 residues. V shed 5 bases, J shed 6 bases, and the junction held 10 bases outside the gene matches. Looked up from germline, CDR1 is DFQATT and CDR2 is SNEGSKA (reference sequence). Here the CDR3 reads CSAPGQGAFDGYTF. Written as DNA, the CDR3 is TGCAGTGCTCCGGGACAGGGCGCATTCGATGGCTACACCTTC.

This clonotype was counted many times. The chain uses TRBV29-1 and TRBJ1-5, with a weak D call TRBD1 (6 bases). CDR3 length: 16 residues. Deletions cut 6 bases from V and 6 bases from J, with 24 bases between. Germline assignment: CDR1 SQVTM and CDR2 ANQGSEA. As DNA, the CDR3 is TGCAGCGTGGGACCTAGGACAGCCTCAATCGGTCAGCCCCAGCATTTT. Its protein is CSVGPRTASIGQPQHF.

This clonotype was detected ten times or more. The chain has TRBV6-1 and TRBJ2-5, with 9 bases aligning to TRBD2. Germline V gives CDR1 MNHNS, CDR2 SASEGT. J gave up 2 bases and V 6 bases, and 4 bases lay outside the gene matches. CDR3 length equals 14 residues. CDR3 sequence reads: CASRKLAGQETQYF. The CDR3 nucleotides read TGTGCCAGCAGGAAGCTAGCGGGGCAAGAGACCCAGTACTTC.

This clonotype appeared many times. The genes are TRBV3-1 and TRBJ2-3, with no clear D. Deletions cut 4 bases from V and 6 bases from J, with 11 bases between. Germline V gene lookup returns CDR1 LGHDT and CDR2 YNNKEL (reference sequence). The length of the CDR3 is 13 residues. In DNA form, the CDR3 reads TGTGCCAGCAGCCTTAGACTCTCCGATACGCAGTATTTT. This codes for CASSLRLSDTQYF.

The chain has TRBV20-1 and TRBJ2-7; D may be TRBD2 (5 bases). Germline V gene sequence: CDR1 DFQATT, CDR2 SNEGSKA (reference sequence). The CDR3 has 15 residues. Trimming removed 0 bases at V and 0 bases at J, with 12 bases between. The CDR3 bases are TGCAGTGCTAGAGATCGTAGAGGGATCTCCTACGAGCAGTACTTC. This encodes CSARDRRGISYEQYF.

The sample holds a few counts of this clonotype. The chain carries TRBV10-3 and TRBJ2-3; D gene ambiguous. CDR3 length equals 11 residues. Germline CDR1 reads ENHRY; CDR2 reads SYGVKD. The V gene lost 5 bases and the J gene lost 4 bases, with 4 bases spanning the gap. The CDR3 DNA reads TGTGCCATCAGTATTGCAGATACGCAGTATTTT. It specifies CAISIADTQYF.

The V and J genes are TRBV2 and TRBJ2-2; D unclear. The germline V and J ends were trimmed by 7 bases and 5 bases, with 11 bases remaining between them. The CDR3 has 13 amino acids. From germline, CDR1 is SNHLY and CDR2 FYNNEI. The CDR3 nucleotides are TGTGCCAGCAAGCAGACTTTAACCGGGGAGCTGTTTTTT. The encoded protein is CASKQTLTGELFF.

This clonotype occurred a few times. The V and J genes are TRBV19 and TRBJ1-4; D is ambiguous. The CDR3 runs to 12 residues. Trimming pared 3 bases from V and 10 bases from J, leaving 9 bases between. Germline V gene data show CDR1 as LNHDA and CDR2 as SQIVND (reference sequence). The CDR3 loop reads CASSIGDGKLFF. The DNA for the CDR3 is TGTGCCAGTAGTATCGGGGATGGAAAACTGTTTTTT.

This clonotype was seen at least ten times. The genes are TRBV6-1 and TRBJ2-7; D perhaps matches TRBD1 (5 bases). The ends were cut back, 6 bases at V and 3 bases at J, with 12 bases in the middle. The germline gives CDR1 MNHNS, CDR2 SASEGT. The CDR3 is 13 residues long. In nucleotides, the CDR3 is TGTGCCAGCAGCAGAGACAGAAACTACGAGCAGTACTTC. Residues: CASSRDRNYEQYF.

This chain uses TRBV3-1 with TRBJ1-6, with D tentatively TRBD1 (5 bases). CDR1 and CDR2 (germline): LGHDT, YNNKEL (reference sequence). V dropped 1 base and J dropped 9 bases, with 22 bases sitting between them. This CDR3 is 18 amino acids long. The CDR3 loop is CASSQVPLQGRQGSPLHF. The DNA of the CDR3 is TGTGCCAGCAGCCAAGTCCCATTGCAGGGCCGTCAGGGTTCACCCCTCCACTTT.

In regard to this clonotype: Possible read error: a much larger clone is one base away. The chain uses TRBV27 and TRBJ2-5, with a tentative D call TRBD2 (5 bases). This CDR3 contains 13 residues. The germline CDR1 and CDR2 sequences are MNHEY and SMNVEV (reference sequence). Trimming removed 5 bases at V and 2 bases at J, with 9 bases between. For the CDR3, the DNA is TGTGCCAGCAGTCTCGGGGAGCAAGAGACCCAGTACTTC. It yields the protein CASSLGEQETQYF.

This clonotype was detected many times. CDR3 sequence reads: CASSRTLGNQPQHF. The CDR3 region has the DNA TGTGCCAGTTCCAGGACATTGGGCAATCAGCCCCAGCATTTT. J is TRBJ1-5 and V is TRBV6-1, with a weak D call TRBD1 (5 bases). Germline lookup yields CDR1 MNHNS and CDR2 SASEGT. This CDR3 spans 14 amino acids. Trimming stripped 9 bases from V and 2 bases from J, with 14 bases between.

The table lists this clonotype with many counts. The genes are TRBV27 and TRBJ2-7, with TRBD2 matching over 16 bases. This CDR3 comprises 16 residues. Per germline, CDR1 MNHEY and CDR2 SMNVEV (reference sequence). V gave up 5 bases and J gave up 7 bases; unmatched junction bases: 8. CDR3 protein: CASSPGTSGRAGEQYF. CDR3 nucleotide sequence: TGTGCCAGCAGTCCCGGGACTAGCGGGAGGGCAGGGGAGCAGTACTTC.

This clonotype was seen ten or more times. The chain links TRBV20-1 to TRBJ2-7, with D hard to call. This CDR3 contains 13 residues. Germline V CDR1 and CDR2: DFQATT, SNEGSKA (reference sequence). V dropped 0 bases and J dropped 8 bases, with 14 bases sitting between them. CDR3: CSARDSQSGKQYF. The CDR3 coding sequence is TGCAGTGCTAGAGATTCCCAGTCGGGCAAGCAGTACTTC.

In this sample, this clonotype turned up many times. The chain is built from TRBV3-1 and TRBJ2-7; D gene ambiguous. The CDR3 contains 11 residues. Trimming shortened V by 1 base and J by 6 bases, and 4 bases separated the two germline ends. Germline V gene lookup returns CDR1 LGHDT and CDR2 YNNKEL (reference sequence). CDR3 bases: TGTGCCAGCAGCCAAGCGGGCGAGCAGTACTTC. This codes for CASSQAGEQYF.

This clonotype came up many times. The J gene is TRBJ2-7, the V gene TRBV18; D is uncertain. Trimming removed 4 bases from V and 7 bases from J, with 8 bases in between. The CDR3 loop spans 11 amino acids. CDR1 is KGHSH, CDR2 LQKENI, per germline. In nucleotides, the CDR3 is TGTGCCAGCTCACGGGGTAAAGAGCAGTACTTC. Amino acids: CASSRGKEQYF.

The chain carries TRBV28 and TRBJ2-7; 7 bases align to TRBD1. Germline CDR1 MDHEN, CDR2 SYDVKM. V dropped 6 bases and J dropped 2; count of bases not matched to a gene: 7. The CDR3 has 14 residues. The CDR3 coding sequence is TGTGCCAGCAGCCCGACAGGGAAGCCCTACGAGCAGTACTTC. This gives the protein CASSPTGKPYEQYF.

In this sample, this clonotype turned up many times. CDR3 DNA sequence: TGTGCCAGCAGTCCGGGACAGGGCCAGGGTAACTATGGCTACACCTTC. This translates into CASSPGQGQGNYGYTF. The V call is TRBV12-3 or TRBV12-4, the J call TRBJ1-2, with TRBD1 matching over 9 bases. J was trimmed by 1 base and V by 5 bases; bases with no gene match: 8. CDR3 length: 16 amino acids.

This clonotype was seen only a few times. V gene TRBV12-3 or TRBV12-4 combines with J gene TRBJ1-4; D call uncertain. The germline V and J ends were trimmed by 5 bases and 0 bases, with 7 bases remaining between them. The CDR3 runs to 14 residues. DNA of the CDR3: TGTGCCAGCAGTGATGGATCAACTAATGAAAAACTGTTTTTT. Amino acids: CASSDGSTNEKLFF.

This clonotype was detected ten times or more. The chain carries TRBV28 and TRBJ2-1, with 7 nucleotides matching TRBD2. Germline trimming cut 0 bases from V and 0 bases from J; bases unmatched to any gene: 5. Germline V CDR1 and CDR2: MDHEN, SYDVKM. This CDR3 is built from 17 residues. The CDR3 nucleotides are TGTGCCAGCAGTTTATGGGCTAGCGGTAGCTCCTACAATGAGCAGTTCTTC. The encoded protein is CASSLWASGSSYNEQFF.

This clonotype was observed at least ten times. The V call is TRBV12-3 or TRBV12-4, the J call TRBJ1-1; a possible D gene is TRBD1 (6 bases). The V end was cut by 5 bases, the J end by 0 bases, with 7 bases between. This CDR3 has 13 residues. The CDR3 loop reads CASSGTLNTEAFF. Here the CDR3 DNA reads TGTGCCAGCAGTGGGACACTGAACACTGAAGCTTTCTTT.

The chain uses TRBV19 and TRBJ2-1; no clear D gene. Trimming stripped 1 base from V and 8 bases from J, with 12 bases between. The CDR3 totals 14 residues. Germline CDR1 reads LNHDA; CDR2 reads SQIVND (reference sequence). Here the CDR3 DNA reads TGTGCCAGTAGTATAGGTAGTAGCAGTCATGAGCAGTTCTTC. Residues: CASSIGSSSHEQFF.

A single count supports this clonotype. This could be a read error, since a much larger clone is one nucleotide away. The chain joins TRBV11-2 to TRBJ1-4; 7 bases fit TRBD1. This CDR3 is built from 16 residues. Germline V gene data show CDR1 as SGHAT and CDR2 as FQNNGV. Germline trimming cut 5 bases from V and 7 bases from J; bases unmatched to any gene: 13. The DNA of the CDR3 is TGTGCCAGCAGCCCGGGGATTACAGGGGAGGGTGAAAAACTGTTTTTT. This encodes CASSPGITGEGEKLFF.